This note documents a single TCR beta chain sequence. Original processing notes: Amplification with reference gene primers provided the estimates of nucleated cell counts. TCRdb's copy holds only in-frame clones and misses some; the assay was immunoSEQ multiplex PCR. That table furnishes V, J and clone size, whereas the DNA furnished D and trimming. The sample carries about 320,000 clones, approximately 88% recorded once. The sample comes from a study of blood T cell repertoires in COVID-19. Across the whole study: PBMCs, B-cell-depleted T cells, or T cells provided the cDNA or gDNA that made up the material.

The CDR3 runs 15 residues. Germline V CDR1 and CDR2: MNHEY, SVGAGI. V lost 5 bases to trimming and J lost 0 bases, with 10 bases between them. The chain has TRBV6-5 and TRBJ1-4; D possibly corresponds to TRBD1 (5 bases). The sequence was obtained from a man younger than 30 who had recovered from COVID-19. The sequencing input was peripheral blood. CDR3 sequence (DNA): TGTGCCAGCAGTCTACCAGGGTCAACTAATGAAAAACTGTTTTTT. It is translated as CASSLPGSTNEKLFF.